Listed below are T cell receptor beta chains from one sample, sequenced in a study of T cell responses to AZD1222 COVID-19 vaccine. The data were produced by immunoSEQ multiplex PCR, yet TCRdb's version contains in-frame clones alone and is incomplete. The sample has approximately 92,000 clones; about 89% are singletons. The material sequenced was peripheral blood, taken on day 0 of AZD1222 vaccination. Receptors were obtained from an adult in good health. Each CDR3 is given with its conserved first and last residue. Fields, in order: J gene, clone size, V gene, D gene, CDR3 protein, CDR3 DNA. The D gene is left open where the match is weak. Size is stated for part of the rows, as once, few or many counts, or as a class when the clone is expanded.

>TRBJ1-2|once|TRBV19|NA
CASSIDRVQGDGYTF
TGTGCCAGTAGTATAGATCGGGTACAGGGCGATGGCTACACCTTC
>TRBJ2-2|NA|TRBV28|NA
CASLGRRTGELFF
TGTGCCAGCCTGGGGCGCCGCACCGGGGAGCTGTTTTTT
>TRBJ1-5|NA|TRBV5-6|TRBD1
CASSLGQVDQPQHF
TGTGCCAGCAGCCTCGGACAGGTTGATCAGCCCCAGCATTTT
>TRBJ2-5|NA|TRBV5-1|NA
CASTLRREETQYF
TGCGCCAGCACCTTGAGGAGGGAAGAGACCCAGTACTTC
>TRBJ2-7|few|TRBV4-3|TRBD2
CASSQEVSRGAPYEQYF
TGCGCCAGCAGCCAAGAAGTCTCGCGGGGGGCCCCCTACGAGCAGTACTTC
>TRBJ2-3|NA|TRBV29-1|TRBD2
CSVSGTSGGTDTQYF
TGCAGCGTATCCGGGACTAGCGGTGGCACAGATACGCAGTATTTT
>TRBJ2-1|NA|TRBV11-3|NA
CASSPRTSPDEQFF
TGTGCCAGCAGCCCGCGAACTAGCCCGGATGAGCAGTTCTTC
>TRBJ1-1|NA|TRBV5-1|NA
CASSLWISADTEAFF
TGCGCCAGCAGCTTGTGGATAAGTGCGGACACTGAAGCTTTCTTT
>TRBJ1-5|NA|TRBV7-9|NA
CASSPQDSNQPQHF
TGTGCCAGCAGCCCCCAGGATAGCAATCAGCCCCAGCATTTT
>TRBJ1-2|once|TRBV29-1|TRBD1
CSVDRGRSYTF
TGCAGCGTTGACAGGGGGCGAAGCTACACCTTC
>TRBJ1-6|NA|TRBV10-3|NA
CATSRDTTTYSPLHF
TGTGCCACGAGTCGGGACACCACGACCTATTCACCCCTCCACTTT
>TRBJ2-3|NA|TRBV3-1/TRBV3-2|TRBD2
CASSRGLAGGPGPQYF
TGTGCCAGCAGCCGGGGACTAGCGGGAGGGCCCGGCCCGCAGTATTTT
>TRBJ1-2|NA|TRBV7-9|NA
CASSATGLGGYTF
TGTGCCAGCAGCGCCACAGGTTTGGGGGGCTACACCTTC
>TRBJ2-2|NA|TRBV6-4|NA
CASSEDGNTGELFF
TGTGCCAGCAGTGAGGACGGAAACACCGGGGAGCTGTTTTTT
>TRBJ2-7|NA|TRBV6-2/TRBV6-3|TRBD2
CASSYEAGAYEQYF
TGTGCCAGCAGTTACGAGGCGGGGGCCTACGAGCAGTACTTC
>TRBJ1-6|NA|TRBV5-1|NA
CASSLAGVQYSPLHF
TGCGCCAGCAGCTTGGCTGGGGTTCAATATTCACCCCTCCACTTT
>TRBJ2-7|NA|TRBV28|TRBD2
CASTGVGGGLYEQYF
TGTGCCAGCACCGGCGTGGGCGGGGGACTTTACGAGCAGTACTTC
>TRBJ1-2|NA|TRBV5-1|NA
CASRNPGDNYGYTF
TGCGCCAGCAGGAACCCAGGGGACAACTATGGCTACACCTTC
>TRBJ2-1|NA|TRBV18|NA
CASSLSRSYNEQFF
TGTGCCAGCTCACTAAGTCGGAGCTACAATGAGCAGTTCTTC
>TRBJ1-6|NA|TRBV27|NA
CASGQQLNSPLHF
TGTGCCAGCGGACAGCAGCTTAATTCACCCCTCCACTTT
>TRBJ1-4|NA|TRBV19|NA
CASSPPLEKLFF
TGTGCCAGTAGCCCCCCTCTCGAAAAACTGTTTTTT
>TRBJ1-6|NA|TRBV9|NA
CASSVAGEYNSPLHF
TGTGCCAGCAGCGTAGCGGGAGAATATAATTCACCCCTCCACTTT
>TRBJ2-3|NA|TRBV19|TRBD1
CASITVGGTQYF
TGTGCCAGTATAACAGTAGGGGGCACGCAGTATTTT
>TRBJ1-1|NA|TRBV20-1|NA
CSASPENTEAFF
TGCAGTGCTAGTCCAGAAAACACTGAAGCTTTCTTT
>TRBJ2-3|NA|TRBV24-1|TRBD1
CATSDRTGGDTQYF
TGTGCCACCAGTGATCGGACAGGGGGTGATACGCAGTATTTT
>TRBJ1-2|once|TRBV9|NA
CASRDDISNYGYTF
TGTGCCAGCAGGGACGACATTTCTAACTATGGCTACACCTTC
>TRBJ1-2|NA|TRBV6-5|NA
CASSYPQGSFYGYTF
TGTGCCAGCAGTTACCCCCAGGGCTCTTTCTATGGCTACACCTTC
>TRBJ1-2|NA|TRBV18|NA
CASSPITREEGGYTF
TGTGCCAGCTCACCCATAACGAGGGAGGAAGGTGGCTACACCTTC
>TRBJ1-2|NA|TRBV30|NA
CAWSVPQGVGGYTF
TGTGCCTGGAGTGTACCTCAGGGAGTTGGCGGCTACACCTTC
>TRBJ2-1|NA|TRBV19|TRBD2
CASSIAGGPVEQFF
TGTGCCAGTAGTATAGCGGGGGGGCCGGTTGAGCAGTTCTTC
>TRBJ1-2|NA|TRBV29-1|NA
CSVGYSPEDYGYTF
TGCAGCGTTGGGTACTCCCCGGAGGACTATGGCTACACCTTC
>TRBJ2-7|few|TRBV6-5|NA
CASSYAQYYEQYF
TGTGCCAGCAGTTACGCGCAGTACTACGAGCAGTACTTC
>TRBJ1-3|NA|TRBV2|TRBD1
CASSEWRQGGIAIYF
TGTGCCAGCAGTGAATGGCGGCAGGGGGGGATCGCCATATATTTT
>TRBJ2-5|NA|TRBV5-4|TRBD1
CASSAQGRETQYF
TGTGCCAGCAGCGCACAGGGGCGAGAGACCCAGTACTTC
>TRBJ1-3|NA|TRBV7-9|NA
CASSLEGSSTGNTIYF
TGTGCCAGCAGCTTGGAGGGCTCCTCCACAGGAAACACCATATATTTT
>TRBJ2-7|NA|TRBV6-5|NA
CASGRAGGTYEQYF
TGTGCCAGCGGCCGGGCGGGCGGTACCTACGAGCAGTACTTC
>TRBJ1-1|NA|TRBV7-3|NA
CASSYQGTSNTEAFF
TGTGCCAGCAGCTACCAGGGTACCTCTAACACTGAAGCTTTCTTT
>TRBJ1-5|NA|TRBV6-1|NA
CASSEGVYQPQHF
TGTGCCAGCAGTGAAGGGGTGTATCAGCCCCAGCATTTT
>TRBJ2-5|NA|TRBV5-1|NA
CASSYGAGEETQYF
TGCGCCAGCAGCTACGGGGCAGGGGAAGAGACCCAGTACTTC
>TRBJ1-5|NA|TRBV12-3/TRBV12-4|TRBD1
CASSRTGVQPQHF
TGTGCCAGCAGCCGGACAGGGGTCCAGCCCCAGCATTTT
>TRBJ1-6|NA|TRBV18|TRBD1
CASSRDRVDNSPLHF
TGTGCCAGCTCGCGGGACAGGGTGGATAATTCACCCCTCCACTTT
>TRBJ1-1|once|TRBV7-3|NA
CASSLTGRAGTEAFF
TGTGCCAGCAGCTTAACGGGCAGGGCAGGCACTGAAGCTTTCTTT
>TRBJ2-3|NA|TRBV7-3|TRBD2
CASSLYRAGGTDTQYF
TGTGCCAGCAGCTTATATAGAGCGGGGGGCACAGATACGCAGTATTTT
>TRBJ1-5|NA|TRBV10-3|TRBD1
CAISESTRGQQPQHF
TGTGCCATCAGTGAGTCGACCAGGGGGCAACAGCCCCAGCATTTT
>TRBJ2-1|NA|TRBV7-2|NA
CASSPRDKYDNEQFF
TGTGCCAGCAGCCCCCGGGACAAATATGACAATGAGCAGTTCTTC
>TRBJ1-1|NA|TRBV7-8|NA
CASSLVGHTEAFF
TGTGCCAGCAGCTTAGTAGGGCACACCGAAGCTTTCTTT
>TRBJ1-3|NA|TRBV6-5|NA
CASRPSGARGNTIYF
TGTGCCAGCAGACCCTCGGGGGCGCGCGGAAACACCATATATTTT
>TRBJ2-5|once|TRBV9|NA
CASSVGGGPSETQYF
TGTGCCAGCAGCGTAGGCGGGGGCCCCAGTGAGACCCAGTACTTC
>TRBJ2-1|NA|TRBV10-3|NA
CAINGFRDDEQFF
TGTGCCATCAACGGTTTTCGGGATGATGAGCAGTTCTTC
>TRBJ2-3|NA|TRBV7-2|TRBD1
CASSLAGQPDTQYF
TGTGCCAGCAGCTTAGCGGGACAGCCAGATACGCAGTATTTT
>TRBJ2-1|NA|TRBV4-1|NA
CASSQRGANNEQFF
TGCGCCAGCAGCCAAAGAGGGGCCAACAATGAGCAGTTCTTC
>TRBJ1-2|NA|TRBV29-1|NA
CSVEVPQTYGYTF
TGCAGCGTTGAAGTGCCGCAGACCTATGGCTACACCTTC
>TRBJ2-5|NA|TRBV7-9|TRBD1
CASSHGQAPVYF
TGTGCCAGCAGCCACGGACAGGCCCCTGTGTACTTC